The sample holds a few counts of the clone carrying this T cell receptor (beta chain). The antigen is undetermined. Researchers prepared the TCRbeta library using unique molecular identifiers, the study reports. MiXCR, applied by TCRdb to the PCR reads, yields one record per CDR3 protein. The sample has 500,000 to 650,000 distinct CDR3 sequences, over 10% seen once. The data were taken from a study of T-cell reconstitution after alpha-beta-depleted transplantation in children. General study results and limits: By one year post-transplant, T-cell counts and diversity largely arose from T cells that were newly produced.

J lost 9 bases, V lost 3 bases, and 9 bases had no gene match. CDR1 and CDR2 (germline): SGDLS, YYNGEE. The CDR3 totals 14 residues. The specimen comprised PBMCs, mostly from graft donor cells, sampled 360 days after TCRalphabeta/CD19-depleted stem cell transplant. The clonotype originates from a male patient aged 10 to 17 who had a stem cell transplant for acute myeloid leukemia, so the T cells may come from the graft donor. The V gene is TRBV9, the J gene TRBJ2-7; TRBD1 matches at 10 bases. CDR3 region: CASSGGQGDPVQYF. The CDR3 region has the DNA TGTGCCAGCAGCGGTGGACAGGGGGACCCGGTGCAGTACTTC.